This entry lists 20 T cell receptor beta chains sequenced from one sample in a study of T cells in Graves' hyperthyroidism and ophthalmopathy. The CDR3 regions of TCR beta were amplified from RNA transcripts. A first-round RT-PCR of the TCR CDR3 used the HTBI primer set. TCRdb reprocessed the multiplex PCR reads via MiXCR and lists one record per CDR3 protein. The sample includes roughly 290,000 distinct CDR3 sequences, about 18% of them seen just once. The specimen was blood. The receptor source for this set is a woman aged 55 to 70 with Graves' ophthalmopathy.

This clonotype was recorded at least ten times. The V call is TRBV30, the J call TRBJ1-6; 9 positions match TRBD1. CDR3 length: 14 residues. J lost 14 bases, V lost 4 bases, and 12 bases had no gene match. The germline V gene has CDR1 GTSNPN and CDR2 SVGIG (reference sequence). CDR3 DNA: TGTGCCTGGAAAGCGGGACAGGGCATTTCTGCCCTCCACTTT. Protein sequence: CAWKAGQGISALHF.

This clonotype was seen ten or more times. The chain uses TRBV12-3 or TRBV12-4 and TRBJ2-7; 8 bases match TRBD1. CDR3 length: 16 residues. The J segment lost 5 bases and the V segment lost 3 bases, leaving 12 bases of the junction unmatched. The CDR3 DNA reads as TGTGCCAGCAGTTTTCCTAAAGGGACAGGTTCCGACGAGCAGTACTTC. Translating gives CASSFPKGTGSDEQYF.

The V call is TRBV19, the J call TRBJ2-3; D is possibly TRBD1 (5 bases). Germline V gene data show CDR1 as LNHDA and CDR2 as SQIVND (reference sequence). The germline V and J ends were trimmed by 9 bases and 0 bases, with 13 bases remaining between them. CDR3 size: 14 residues. Here the CDR3 DNA reads TGTGCCAGCCGACAGATGTCTAGCACAGATACGCAGTATTTT. It is translated as CASRQMSSTDTQYF.

This clonotype was counted at least ten times. V and J are TRBV2 and TRBJ2-7, with TRBD1 identical over 8 bases. CDR3 length equals 15 residues. The germline CDR1 and CDR2 sequences are SNHLY and FYNNEI. V lost 0 bases, J lost 3 bases, and 4 bases stayed unmatched. CDR3 sequence reads: CASSEATGVHYEQYF. CDR3 coding DNA: TGTGCCAGCAGTGAAGCGACAGGGGTCCACTACGAGCAGTACTTC.

This sequence joins TRBV18 and TRBJ1-4; no definite D call. V lost 0 bases and J 8 bases, leaving 10 bases between the germline ends. Germline V lookup: CDR1 KGHSH, CDR2 LQKENI. The CDR3 runs to 14 residues. The CDR3: CASSPPNQKEKLFF. For the CDR3, the DNA is TGTGCCAGCTCACCACCGAACCAGAAGGAAAAACTGTTTTTT. The full variable domain, rest sourced from reference TRBV18 and TRBJ1-4, is NAGVMQNPRHLVRRRGQEARLRCSPMKGHSHVYWYRQLPEEGLKFMVYLQKENIIDESGMPKERFSAEFPKEGPSILRIQQVVRGDSAAYFCASSPPNQKEKLFFGSGTQLSVL.

In this sample, this clonotype turned up many times. The rearrangement links TRBV3-1 to TRBJ1-1; D unresolved. The V and J ends lost 3 bases and 4 bases respectively, with 6 bases between them. This CDR3 is 12 amino acids long. In germline, CDR1 is LGHDT, CDR2 YNNKEL (reference sequence). Written as DNA, the CDR3 is TGTGCCAGCAGCCATCTCGGCACTGAAGCTTTCTTT. Translated: CASSHLGTEAFF.

This chain connects TRBV7-2 to TRBJ1-4; tentative D call: TRBD1 (5 bases). The CDR3 is 16 amino acids. Trimming removed 1 base from V and 10 bases from J, with 19 bases in between. Per germline, CDR1 SGHTA and CDR2 FQGNSA. Here the CDR3 reads CASSLDLDTIRGKLFF. Written as DNA, the CDR3 is TGTGCCAGCAGCTTAGACCTCGATACCATAAGGGGAAAACTGTTTTTT.

This clonotype came up many times. The chain couples TRBV9 to TRBJ2-2; no reliable D call. CDR1 SGDLS and CDR2 YYNGEE come from the germline V gene. Trimming took off 4 bases at V and 3 bases at J, with 4 bases between the two ends. The CDR3 sequence is 12 residues long. Here the CDR3 DNA reads TGTGCCAGCAGCTCCCACACCGGGGAGCTGTTTTTT. Protein: CASSSHTGELFF. The full variable domain, with the rest looked up from reference TRBV9 and TRBJ2-2, is DSGVTQTPKHLITATGQRVTLRCSPRSGDLSVYWYQQSLDQGLQFLIQYYNGEERAKGNILERFSAQQFPDLHSELNLSSLELGDSALYFCASSSHTGELFFGEGSRLTVL.

This CDR3 reads CASGLVQYQRSSYNEQFF. The CDR3, as DNA: TGTGCTAGTGGTTTGGTACAGTACCAGCGGAGCTCCTACAATGAGCAGTTCTTC. V is TRBV12-5 and J is TRBJ2-1, with D perhaps TRBD2 (5 bases). Germline V gene sequence: CDR1 LGHNT, CDR2 FRNRAP. The length of the CDR3 is 18 residues. V was shortened by 0 bases and J by 0 bases, with 15 bases between the two germline ends. Looking up the rest from reference TRBV12-5 and TRBJ2-1 gives the full variable domain: DARVTQTPRHKVTEMGQEVTMRCQPILGHNTVFWYRQTMMQGLELLAYFRNRAPLDDSGMPKDRFSAEMPDATLATLKIQPSEPRDSAVYFCASGLVQYQRSSYNEQFFGPGTRLTVL.

V gene TRBV7-2 combines with J gene TRBJ2-5; 12 positions match TRBD2. After removal of 8 bases from V and 1 base from J, the junction contained 5 bases not matched to a gene. Germline V lookup: CDR1 SGHTA, CDR2 FQGNSA. The CDR3 is made up of 15 amino acids. Written as DNA, the CDR3 is TGTGCCAGCTCACCTAGCGGGAGGGCCCAAGAGACCCAGTACTTC. This sequence encodes CASSPSGRAQETQYF.

This clonotype has at least ten counts. CDR3 coding DNA: TGCAGCGTTGAAGAGGTAACAACGCCTTACGAGCAGTACTTC. It yields the protein CSVEEVTTPYEQYF. The chain joins TRBV29-1 to TRBJ2-7; no reliable D call. This CDR3 contains 14 residues. V dropped 0 bases and J dropped 4 bases, with 13 bases sitting between them. Germline CDR1 is SQVTM and CDR2 is ANQGSEA.

On this clonotype itself: It may be a read error: a sequence one base away is much more abundant. The chain combines TRBV24-1 with TRBJ2-1, with 8 bases matching TRBD2. The J segment lost 4 bases and the V segment lost 2 bases, leaving 12 bases of the junction unmatched. The CDR3 contains 18 residues. Germline-derived CDR1 and CDR2 are KGHDR and SFDVKD. CDR3 sequence: CATSDSIPISGNYNEQFF. DNA for the CDR3: TGTGCCACCAGTGATTCAATACCGATTAGCGGGAATTACAATGAGCAGTTCTTC.

The chain carries TRBV9 and TRBJ2-7, with 9 nucleotides matching TRBD1. Trimming at V came to 2 bases and at J to 3 bases, leaving 6 bases not matched to a gene. The length of the CDR3 is 15 residues. Germline V gene lookup returns CDR1 SGDLS and CDR2 YYNGEE. In DNA, the CDR3 is TGTGCCAGCAGCGTTACCGGGACAGGGATCTACGAGCAGTACTTC. It yields the protein CASSVTGTGIYEQYF.

Remarks on this clonotype: One end of the junction fails to match germline, which may point to a read error. This chain uses TRBV5-1 with TRBJ2-7; D ambiguous. Germline lookup yields CDR1 SGHRS and CDR2 YFSETQ. This CDR3 comprises 12 residues. The CDR3 DNA reads TGCACCAGCAGCTTGGAAGGCTACGAGCAGTACTTC. It encodes CTSSLEGYEQYF.

The chain couples TRBV5-1 to TRBJ2-1; 14 bases agree with TRBD2. Losses at the gene ends were 4 bases for V and 6 bases for J; bases not matched to a gene: 3. The V gene's germline CDR1 is SGHRS and CDR2 YFSETQ. The CDR3 is 15 residues long. Here the CDR3 DNA reads TGCGCCAGCAGCAGGACTAGCGGGGGGCTCAATGAGCAGTTCTTC. Amino acids: CASSRTSGGLNEQFF. Supplemented by reference TRBV5-1 and TRBJ2-1, the full variable domain reads KAGVTQTPRYLIKTRGQQVTLSCSPISGHRSVSWYQQTPGQGLQFLFEYFSETQRNKGNFPGRFSGRQFSNSRSEMNVSTLELGDSALYLCASSRTSGGLNEQFFGPGTRLTVL.

The rearrangement links TRBV6-9 to TRBJ2-4; weak D call: TRBD1 (8 bases). This CDR3 is 14 amino acids long. CDR1 is MNHGY, CDR2 SVAAGI, per germline. The V end was cut by 10 bases, the J end by 12 bases, with 25 bases between. The CDR3, as DNA: TGTGCCACCAACAGGGGGGGCACCAAGTGGAATCAGTACTTC. As protein: CATNRGGTKWNQYF.

The chain has TRBV29-1 and TRBJ2-7, with 9 nucleotides matching TRBD1. V was clipped by 2 bases and J by 0 bases; unmatched bases: 2. The germline V gene encodes CDR1 SQVTM and CDR2 ANQGSEA. CDR3 size: 14 residues. The CDR3 loop is CSVETGGLSYEQYF. The CDR3 DNA reads as TGCAGCGTTGAAACAGGGGGCCTCTCCTACGAGCAGTACTTC.

This clonotype was seen ten or more times. V usage is TRBV6-1 and J usage is TRBJ2-7, with TRBD1 identical over 7 bases. The germline CDR1 and CDR2 sequences are MNHNS and SASEGT. CDR3 size: 14 residues. Trimming cost V 7 bases and J 5 bases; bases outside gene matches: 11. CDR3 sequence: CASTGGTGANEQYF. The DNA of the CDR3 is TGTGCCAGCACCGGAGGCACAGGGGCCAACGAGCAGTACTTC.

On this clonotype itself: A read error may be the cause here, since a much bigger clone is one base away. V usage is TRBV20-1 and J usage is TRBJ2-7, with TRBD1 identical over 9 bases. The junction had 14 bases not matched to a gene; V was cut back by 6 bases and J by 8 bases. There are 14 residues in the CDR3. Germline assignment: CDR1 DFQATT and CDR2 SNEGSKA (reference sequence). The CDR3 spells CSATDRGPLYKQYF. The CDR3 nucleotides read TGCAGTGCCACGGACAGGGGCCCTCTTTACAAGCAGTACTTC.

This clonotype was counted ten times or more. The CDR3 sequence is CASATGSLEQFF. The CDR3 DNA follows: TGTGCCAGCGCAACAGGGAGCCTTGAGCAGTTCTTC. This chain joins TRBV28 and TRBJ2-1, with a tentative D call TRBD1 (6 bases). The CDR3 covers 12 residues. The germline V and J ends were trimmed by 8 bases and 9 bases, with 14 bases remaining between them. Germline CDR1 and CDR2: MDHEN and SYDVKM.